This TCR beta chain was captured in a study of shared clonotypes between healthy human individuals. Study-wide findings and caveats: The researchers took only blood, and tissue repertoires probably look different.

As concerns this clone: Its target is unknown.

The method was immunoSEQ multiplex PCR; TCRdb's version includes in-frame clones alone and lacks a portion of them. The repertoire holds 650,000 to 750,000 clones, with about 78% as singletons. The sequencing input was memory CD4+ T cells sorted from blood. The subset was: CD45RA-negative fraction. The sequence was collected from a woman aged 25 to 39 in good health.

CDR3 residues: CASSSRGTGNYEQYF. The CDR3 region has the DNA TGTGCCAGCAGCTCCCGCGGGACAGGGAACTACGAGCAGTACTTC. The V gene is TRBV27, the J gene TRBJ2-7; TRBD1 agrees at 9 bases. The germline V gene has CDR1 MNHEY and CDR2 SMNVEV (reference sequence). Trimming took 6 bases from V and 3 from J; bases not matched to a gene: 9. This CDR3 is built from 15 residues.